This TCR beta chain was observed in a study of cytomegalovirus exposure and HLA in healthy donors. General study points: In a later analysis, approximately 15,000 TCR beta sequences were associated with HLA alleles at 0.05 false discovery rate. In a later analysis, donors in an Asian-associated ancestry cluster reportedly had fewer N-insertions in productive TCRs than the cohort mean.

Points on this clone: Its specificity is unknown.

CDR3 length: 12 residues. CDR1 is MNHNY and CDR2 is SVGAGI in the germline V gene (reference sequence). The ends were cut back, 2 bases at V and 6 bases at J, with 4 bases in the middle. Primers for the PCR totalled 60 Vbeta and 13 Jbeta. TCRdb keeps only in-frame clones here, not all; method: immunoSEQ multiplex PCR. The sample table sets out approximately 120,000 clones. Material: PBMCs. The V gene is TRBV6-6, the J gene TRBJ2-2; D is ambiguous. This sequence was found in a man aged 18 to 30 in good health and CMV-seronegative. The CDR3 region is CASSYGPGELFF. The CDR3 DNA reads TGTGCCAGCAGTTACGGCCCCGGGGAGCTGTTTTTT.